Below are 21 T cell receptor beta chains sequenced from a single sample in a study of T cells in Graves' hyperthyroidism and ophthalmopathy (dated by TCRdb to 2018 to 2020). Receptor amplification or capture employed multiplex PCR. For sequencing, an Illumina HiSeq 2000 was employed. Amplification of TCR beta CDR3 regions was carried out from RNA transcripts. For the first round of RT-PCR on the TCR CDR3, the HTBI primer set was used together with the Qiagen OneStep RT-PCR kit. TCRdb reran the public reads through fastp at Q25 and MiXCR, keeping productive beta chains. CDR3 protein sequences are deduplicated, and each keeps its most common genes and DNA. Across this sample there are roughly 420,000 distinct CDR3 sequences, with roughly 14% seen only once. Of the sample, roughly 15% falls within the top ten clones. Sequenced: blood. Receptors were obtained from a woman aged 18-30 years with Graves' hyperthyroidism.

The J gene is TRBJ2-1, the V gene TRBV20-1, with 11 bases that match TRBD2. This CDR3 is 17 amino acids long. Per the germline V gene, CDR1 is DFQATT and CDR2 is SNEGSKA (reference sequence). With V trimmed by 0 bases and J by 5 bases, 9 bases remained unmatched. In DNA form, the CDR3 reads TGCAGTGCTAGAGACCCACTATTTAGCGGGGGGGACAATGAGCAGTTCTTC. Protein product: CSARDPLFSGGDNEQFF.

With respect to this clonotype: A clone one base away is much larger, so this may be a read error. CDR3 sequence (DNA): TGTGCCAGCTCACCTCAGGGACAGGGGGCAGGGGAGACCCAGTACTTC. It yields the protein CASSPQGQGAGETQYF. The rearrangement links TRBV18 to TRBJ2-5; 12 bases match TRBD1. The CDR3 has 16 amino acids. V lost 3 bases and J lost 5; bases outside the gene matches: 7. Germline CDR1 KGHSH, CDR2 LQKENI.

This clonotype has ten or more counts. V usage is TRBV28 and J usage is TRBJ1-1; D unresolved. The CDR3 runs to 15 residues. Trimming took off 2 bases at V and 1 base at J, with 11 bases between the two ends. The germline gives CDR1 MDHEN, CDR2 SYDVKM. The CDR3 is CASSLVRLPNTEAFF. The CDR3 DNA sequence: TGTGCCAGCAGTTTAGTCAGGCTACCGAACACTGAAGCTTTCTTT.

This clonotype was detected a few times. This chain uses TRBV6-2 or TRBV6-3 with TRBJ1-5; weak D call: TRBD1 (5 bases). Germline V lookup: CDR1 MNHEY, CDR2 SVGEGT. The length of the CDR3 is 14 residues. V was clipped by 6 bases and J by 6 bases, with 15 bases between them. The chain's CDR3 is CASSNDRMGQPQHF. The CDR3 DNA is TGTGCCAGCAGCAATGACAGAATGGGTCAGCCCCAGCATTTT.

On this clonotype itself: A read error may produce the germline difference seen at one junction end. The chain links TRBV7-2 to TRBJ2-2, with TRBD2 identical over 7 bases. Germline V gene lookup returns CDR1 SGHTA and CDR2 FQGNSA. This CDR3 has 14 amino acids. This CDR3 is CASSLSAGSGELFF. The CDR3 DNA reads TGTGCCAGCAGTCTGTCAGCGGGGTCCGGAGAGCTGTTTTTT.

The CDR3 DNA sequence: TGTGCCAGCAGCTCCGTATTAGCGGGGGGCCTTAACATTCAGTACTTC. It specifies CASSSVLAGGLNIQYF. The J gene is TRBJ2-4, the V gene TRBV3-1; 10 bases are a match to TRBD2. Germline lookup yields CDR1 LGHDT and CDR2 YNNKEL (reference sequence). With V trimmed by 5 bases and J by 7 bases, 11 bases remained unmatched. The CDR3 has 16 amino acids.

To note about this clonotype: A much larger clone differs by one base, so this may be a read error. J is TRBJ2-3 and V is TRBV3-1; D possibly corresponds to TRBD2 (6 bases). This CDR3 region has 16 residues. Germline lookup yields CDR1 LGHDT and CDR2 YNNKEL (reference sequence). CDR3 DNA sequence: TGTGCCAGCGGCCAAGAATGGGCGGGGAGCACAGATACGCAGTATTTT. Protein: CASGQEWAGSTDTQYF.

This clonotype was observed many times. This chain links TRBV7-2 with TRBJ2-1, with 8 bases lining up with TRBD2. CDR1 and CDR2 from the germline V gene are SGHTA and FQGNSA. The junction had 11 bases not matched to a gene; V was cut back by 5 bases and J by 5 bases. The CDR3 length is 16 residues. CDR3 protein: CASSTVGRGAHNEQFF. The CDR3 DNA is TGTGCCAGCAGCACAGTCGGGCGGGGGGCCCACAATGAGCAGTTCTTC.

This clonotype was observed many times. As DNA, the CDR3 is TGTGCCAGCAGTTTATTCATGGATCAGCCCCAGCATTTT. Residues: CASSLFMDQPQHF. The V and J genes are TRBV12-3 or TRBV12-4 and TRBJ1-5; D uncertain. V lost 2 bases to trimming and J lost 5 bases, with 7 bases between them. The CDR3 loop spans 13 amino acids.

The chain has TRBV10-3 and TRBJ2-1; 12 bases match TRBD2. J lost 7 bases, V lost 6 bases, and 19 bases had no gene match. The CDR3 runs 19 residues. Germline V gene data show CDR1 as ENHRY and CDR2 as SYGVKD. CDR3 DNA: TGTGCCATCAGCGGCGGCGCTAGCGGGAGGGCCAAGTTCCGTAATGAGCAGTTCTTC. The encoded protein is CAISGGASGRAKFRNEQFF.

The V call is TRBV2, the J call TRBJ2-2, with 10 bases that match TRBD1. Looked up from germline, CDR1 is SNHLY and CDR2 is FYNNEI. CDR3 length: 15 amino acids. V gave up 9 bases and J gave up 1 base; unmatched junction bases: 5. The CDR3 bases are TGTGCCAGGGGCCGGGACAGGGGGAACACCGGGGAGCTGTTTTTT. This gives the protein CARGRDRGNTGELFF.

The chain carries TRBV25-1 and TRBJ2-7; 9 nucleotides line up with TRBD1. This CDR3 region has 14 residues. From germline, CDR1 is MGHDK and CDR2 SYGVNS. J lost 2 bases, V lost 4 bases, and 3 bases had no gene match. This CDR3 is CASSGDREAYEQYF. As DNA, the CDR3 is TGTGCCAGCAGTGGGGACAGGGAGGCCTACGAGCAGTACTTC.

In its sample, this clonotype was seen a few times. The V and J genes are TRBV28 and TRBJ1-2; a weak D match, TRBD1 (5 bases). Germline CDR1 MDHEN, CDR2 SYDVKM. This CDR3 has 12 residues. The germline V and J ends were trimmed by 2 bases and 12 bases, with 13 bases remaining between them. CDR3: CASSLQPRANTF. CDR3 nucleotides: TGTGCCAGCAGTTTACAACCCAGGGCCAACACCTTC.

The chain uses TRBV9 and TRBJ1-4, with unresolved D. The CDR3 is made up of 15 amino acids. Per the germline V gene, CDR1 is SGDLS and CDR2 is YYNGEE. The V end was cut by 6 bases, the J end by 1 base, with 13 bases between. In DNA form, the CDR3 reads TGTGCCAGCACCCCCGGGGAGGGAACTAATGAAAAACTGTTTTTT. Protein sequence: CASTPGEGTNEKLFF.

This clonotype was counted ten times or more. The V gene is TRBV15, the J gene TRBJ1-2; D unclear. V was shortened by 3 bases and J by 2 bases, with 19 bases between the two germline ends. The CDR3 totals 17 residues. Germline CDR1 LNHNV, CDR2 YYDKDF (reference sequence). CDR3 coding DNA: TGTGCCACCAGCAGTAAACCGCCACAGAACCCAAACTATGGCTACACCTTC. Translating gives CATSSKPPQNPNYGYTF.

In this sample, this clonotype turned up many times. The CDR3: CASSLATGTGGYNEQFF. As DNA, the CDR3 is TGTGCCAGCAGTTTAGCCACCGGGACAGGGGGCTACAATGAGCAGTTCTTC. This chain uses TRBV12-3 or TRBV12-4 with TRBJ2-1; 11 bases are shared with TRBD1. With V trimmed by 0 bases and J by 3 bases, 4 bases remained unmatched. The CDR3 sequence is 17 residues long.

This clonotype was seen repeatedly, ten times or more. The V call is TRBV20-1, the J call TRBJ1-1; maybe TRBD1 (5 bases). V was trimmed by 1 base and J by 11 bases, leaving 11 bases between them. Germline V lookup: CDR1 DFQATT, CDR2 SNEGSKA (reference sequence). The CDR3 consists of 11 residues. CDR3 loop: CSARVTNRAFF. The CDR3 coding sequence is TGCAGTGCTAGAGTCACTAACAGGGCTTTCTTT.

At least ten counts were recorded for this clonotype. The gene calls are TRBV2 and TRBJ1-1; TRBD1 might be the D (5 bases). V lost 6 bases and J lost 1, with 15 bases in between. This CDR3 comprises 15 residues. Germline CDR1 reads SNHLY; CDR2 reads FYNNEI. The CDR3 loop reads CASRMNGAANTEAFF. The CDR3 region has the DNA TGTGCCAGCAGGATGAATGGGGCAGCGAACACTGAAGCTTTCTTT.

Ten or more counts support this clonotype. This chain links TRBV19 with TRBJ1-5, with 7 bases matching TRBD1. Germline assignment: CDR1 LNHDA and CDR2 SQIVND (reference sequence). Losses at the gene ends were 6 bases for V and 3 bases for J; bases not matched to a gene: 8. The CDR3 covers 15 residues. The CDR3 loop is CASRQGGGYNQPQHF. The CDR3 coding sequence is TGTGCCAGTAGGCAGGGGGGAGGATACAATCAGCCCCAGCATTTT. The variable domain in full, with the rest retrieved from reference TRBV19 and TRBJ1-5, is DGGITQSPKYLFRKEGQNVTLSCEQNLNHDAMYWYRQDPGQGLRLIYYSQIVNDFQKGDIAEGYSVSREKKESFPLTVTSAQKNPTAFYLCASRQGGGYNQPQHFGDGTRLSIL.

This chain connects TRBV7-9 to TRBJ1-5; TRBD1 might be the D (5 bases). CDR3 length equals 14 residues. Trimming left V 5 bases short and J 11 bases short, with 19 bases between. Germline V gene data show CDR1 as SEHNR and CDR2 as FQNEAQ (reference sequence). CDR3 DNA: TGTGCCAGCAGCCCCGCAAACGGAGGGGCTGCCCAGCATTTT. It translates to CASSPANGGAAQHF.

This clonotype has at least ten counts. V and J are TRBV28 and TRBJ2-7; 10 positions match TRBD2. This CDR3 has 14 residues. CDR1 is MDHEN and CDR2 is SYDVKM in the germline V gene. The V gene end was trimmed by 7 bases and the J gene end by 5 bases; junction bases not matched to a gene: 8. The CDR3 spells CASIPSGGPHEQYF. CDR3 nucleotides: TGTGCCAGCATCCCTAGCGGGGGACCCCACGAGCAGTACTTC.